The table lists the clone carrying this T cell receptor (beta chain) with a count of one. This entry belongs to a study of control samples from healthy donors and cancer patients. The length of the CDR3 is 15 residues. CDR1 is LGHDT and CDR2 is YNNKEL in the germline V gene (reference sequence). Trimming removed 1 base at V and 8 bases at J, with 15 bases between. Sequencing used immunoSEQ multiplex PCR; TCRdb keeps in-frame clones, though not all of them. The sample lists 85,000 to 95,000 clones, 88% seen once, with about an eighth in the top ten. The clonotype originates from a woman aged 65 to 85 in good health. The specimen was blood. The chain employs TRBV3-1 (or the pseudogene TRBV3-2) and TRBJ2-4, with TRBD1 as a possible D gene (5 bases). The CDR3 loop reads CASSQGNLKGDIQYF. DNA of the CDR3: TGTGCCAGCAGCCAAGGAAACCTAAAAGGGGACATTCAGTACTTC.